This TCR beta chain was recovered during a study of tumor-infiltrating lymphocytes in primary liver carcinoma. Study-wide context: Male and female patients aged 30 to 69 years made up the cohort. Tumor stage was T1-T3 N0M0, and tumor size was about 4 to 11 cm across. General study results and limits: Relative to blood, tumors carried a significantly larger fraction of the repertoire in their top 250 clones (p = 0.039).

From 450 to 550 ng total RNA, TCR beta cDNA was generated with a primer in the constant region. Three nested multiplex PCR rounds of slightly modified ARM-PCR generated TCR beta libraries. The opening two PCR rounds, ten to eleven cycles each, paired TRBV1-TRBV30 forward primers with a C-beta reverse primer. TCRdb independently ran MiXCR on the multiplex PCR reads; one entry per CDR3 protein. The sample has about 21,000 distinct CDR3 sequences, roughly three quarters seen once. The CDR3 length is 17 residues. Germline-derived CDR1 and CDR2 are SGHAT and FQDESV (reference sequence). V lost 5 bases and J 2 bases, leaving 18 bases between the germline ends. Joint extraction of RNA and DNA used roughly 20-33 mg of bulk tissue that was unsorted. Primary liver carcinomas in the patients were surgically resected. This clonotype was counted once. Its antigen is as yet unknown.

Sequenced: liver tumor tissue from sampling region 1. Subset noted: tumor region T1, superior pole. The source is a man aged 40-49 years with primary liver carcinoma and hepatitis B virus infection. This sequence joins TRBV11-1 and TRBJ2-2; D uncertain. The CDR3 DNA follows: TGTGCCAGCAGCGCTCGGTCATTCCTAGTTAACACCGGGGAGCTGTTTTTT. This gives the protein CASSARSFLVNTGELFF.